This T cell receptor (beta chain) was documented in a study of T cell repertoires in cytomegalovirus infection. Study results and limitations: HLA-C-restricted CMV clonotypes gave the most frequent clonotype in two of eight donors.

A word on this clonotype: The antigen is undetermined. A read error may account for a junction end that differs from germline.

TCRdb reanalysed the reads using MiXCR and keeps one entry per CDR3 protein. Among approximately 500,000 distinct CDR3 sequences listed, more than 20% were seen once. CDR3 length equals 15 residues. Germline CDR1 and CDR2: SGHTA and FQGNSA. The V call is TRBV7-2, the J call TRBJ1-2; 7 positions match TRBD1. Sequenced sample: PBMCs. This receptor was taken from a human donor in good health (CMV status not recorded). Some clones in this sample may be carry-over from other donors' samples. This chain's CDR3 is CATSLAGQREYDYTF. The CDR3 DNA is TGTGCCACCAGCTTAGCGGGACAGAGAGAGTATGACTACACCTTC. The full variable domain, in which reference TRBV7-2 and TRBJ1-2 provide the parts outside the CDR3, is GAGVSQSPSNKVTEKGKDVELRCDPISGHTALYWYRQSLGQGLEFLIYFQGNSAPDKSGLPSDRFSAERTGGSVSTLTIQRTQQEDSAVYLCATSLAGQREYDYTFGSGTRLTVV.